This record concerns one T cell receptor (beta chain) sequence. What it binds is not known. These data originate in a study of graft-versus-host responses after intestinal transplantation. Broader study findings: The study found high graft-versus-host to host-versus-graft clonal ratios in allografts of patients with graft-donor T cell macrochimerism.

Trimming stripped 5 bases from V and 8 bases from J, with 9 bases between. The CDR3 covers 11 residues. Germline V gene sequence: CDR1 LGHNT, CDR2 FRNRAP. Sequencing used immunoSEQ multiplex PCR; TCRdb keeps in-frame clones, though not all of them. Seen here are 30,000 to 40,000 clones, 90% to 95% observed once, and the top ten hold roughly 0.8%. The source material was PBMCs, sampled 16 days after intestinal transplant. This sequence joins TRBV12-5 and TRBJ1-1; D is uncertain. The sequence derives from a human patient who received an intestinal transplant, so some T cells may come from the graft donor. The CDR3 here is CASGQRGEAFF. DNA of the CDR3: TGTGCTAGTGGTCAACGAGGGGAAGCTTTCTTT.